This record concerns one T cell receptor (beta chain) sequence. The data were obtained in a study of blood T cell repertoires in COVID-19. Turning to the study itself: From T cells, B-cell-depleted T cells, or PBMCs came the material, which was cDNA or gDNA.

Categorization into cohorts depended on clinical history that participants reported. Either two negative PCRs, clearance, or symptom resolution qualified Cohort 3 donors as recovered. Some clones are missing from TCRdb's copy, which holds only in-frame ones; the method was immunoSEQ multiplex PCR. The sample has more than 300,000 clones, 87% seen once; the top ten hold around 5.9%. Sequencing was carried out using PBMCs or T cells enriched from blood (not recorded which). This receptor was obtained from a woman aged 25-40 years who had recovered from COVID-19.

CDR3 coding DNA: TGTGCCAGCAGACAACAGGCCAACTATGGCTACACCTTC. Translation gives CASRQQANYGYTF. The rearrangement links TRBV6-5 to TRBJ1-2, with D possibly TRBD1 on 5 matching bases. The CDR3 length is 13 residues. Trimming left V 6 bases short and J 2 bases short, with 10 bases between. CDR1 is MNHEY, CDR2 SVGAGI, per germline.